The TCR beta chain under discussion was sequenced for a study of blood T cell repertoires in COVID-19. The CDR3 loop spans 13 amino acids. V was pared by 5 bases and J by 5 bases, with 12 bases between. The germline V gene encodes CDR1 SGHTA and CDR2 FQGTGA. Produced via immunoSEQ multiplex PCR; TCRdb's table is partial and in-frame only. The repertoire holds about 380,000 clones, with 85% to 90% as singletons. This sequence originates from a woman between 18 and 29 years old who had recovered from COVID-19. The specimen sequenced was PBMCs or T cells enriched from blood (not recorded which). The J gene is TRBJ1-1, the V gene TRBV7-3; D gene uncertain. The CDR3 DNA follows: TGTGCCAGCAGCCTCACGAGTTCAACTGAAGCTTTCTTT. It codes for CASSLTSSTEAFF.